This TCR beta chain originates from a study of prognosis after radiotherapy for stage I lung cancer. The table lists this clonotype with many counts. The CDR3 has 14 amino acids. The germline gives CDR1 SGDLS, CDR2 YYNGEE. Trimming removed 3 bases from V and 8 bases from J; junction bases left unmatched: 3. Amplification of the TCR beta CDR3 (from genomic DNA) was done by two-round multiplex PCR. Round-one PCR had primers specific to each TRBV and TRBJ gene. TCRdb itself ran the multiplex PCR reads through MiXCR, one entry per CDR3 protein. The sample has approximately 25,000 distinct CDR3 sequences, approximately 44% seen once; the top ten hold approximately 15%.

The TCR comes from a donor over 45 with non-small cell lung cancer. The chain uses TRBV9 and TRBJ1-6, with TRBD1 matching 9 bases. Sample: PBMCs, taken before or after stereotactic body radiation therapy (not recorded which). CDR3 nucleotides: TGTGCCAGCAGCGAGGACAGGGGTGATTCACCCCTCCACTTT. This codes for CASSEDRGDSPLHF.